These 15 T cell receptor beta chains originate from one sample sequenced in a study of Ad26.COV2.S vaccination and SARS-CoV-2 variants. Treatment defined: some 20 received Ad26.COV2.S at low or high dose, single or two shots; 5 received placebo; per-sample allocation not given. Following the first vaccine or placebo injection, samples were taken on day 63. Sequenced by immunoSEQ multiplex PCR; TCRdb stores in-frame clones only, minus some. The data contain more than 300,000 clones, about 85% of them singletons. This specimen was peripheral blood, taken in a trial of Ad26.COV2.S vaccine versus placebo. The origin of the receptors is a person between 18 and 60 years old who received the Ad26.COV2.S COVID-19 vaccine or a placebo.

This clone was detected only once. The chain links TRBV6-2 or TRBV6-3 to TRBJ2-5; D is uncertain. V lost 4 bases and J lost 5, with 14 bases in between. This CDR3 contains 14 residues. Germline V CDR1 and CDR2: MNHEY, SVGEGT. CDR3 coding DNA: TGTGCCAGCAGTTTCCGGACGTTCAGGGAGACCCAGTACTTC. This encodes CASSFRTFRETQYF.

This clone has a single count. The genes are TRBV9 and TRBJ1-2, with D perhaps matching TRBD1 (5 bases). The germline V gene has CDR1 SGDLS and CDR2 YYNGEE. The CDR3 totals 14 residues. V lost 0 bases and J lost 7, with 13 bases in between. The CDR3 region has the DNA TGTGCCAGCAGCGTAGATAACCGGGGGGTTGGCTACACCTTC. It specifies CASSVDNRGVGYTF. Full variable domain (missing parts from reference TRBV9 and TRBJ1-2): DSGVTQTPKHLITATGQRVTLRCSPRSGDLSVYWYQQSLDQGLQFLIQYYNGEERAKGNILERFSAQQFPDLHSELNLSSLELGDSALYFCASSVDNRGVGYTFGSGTRLTVV.

The J gene is TRBJ1-4, the V gene TRBV6-1, with a tentative D call TRBD1 (5 bases). The germline V gene encodes CDR1 MNHNS and CDR2 SASEGT. Trimming left V 4 bases short and J 5 bases short, with 17 bases between. The CDR3 spans 16 residues. The CDR3 spells CASSVGGSRQNEKLFF. As DNA, the CDR3 is TGTGCCAGCAGTGTTGGGGGTTCGAGACAGAATGAAAAACTGTTTTTT.

This clone was counted a single time. The gene calls are TRBV28 and TRBJ2-7; D is possibly TRBD1 or TRBD2 (5 bases each). Germline V gene lookup returns CDR1 MDHEN and CDR2 SYDVKM. V lost 5 bases, J lost 0 bases, and 20 bases lay in between. The CDR3 sequence is 17 residues long. DNA for the CDR3: TGTGCCAGCAGTACCACAATTGGGGGAGTATTCTCCTACGAGCAGTACTTC. Protein product: CASSTTIGGVFSYEQYF.

Here the CDR3 DNA reads TGCGCCAGCAGCACGGACAGGCCCGGGGGGACCCAGTACTTC. Protein: CASSTDRPGGTQYF. The chain couples TRBV5-1 to TRBJ2-5; D is possibly TRBD1 (7 bases). Trimming removed 4 bases at V and 7 bases at J, with 17 bases between. This CDR3 spans 14 amino acids. The germline V gene encodes CDR1 SGHRS and CDR2 YFSETQ. The full variable domain, rest sourced from reference TRBV5-1 and TRBJ2-5, is KAGVTQTPRYLIKTRGQQVTLSCSPISGHRSVSWYQQTPGQGLQFLFEYFSETQRNKGNFPGRFSGRQFSNSRSEMNVSTLELGDSALYLCASSTDRPGGTQYFGPGTRLLVL.

This chain connects TRBV30 to TRBJ2-7; TRBD2 agrees at 7 bases. Germline lookup yields CDR1 GTSNPN and CDR2 SVGIG (reference sequence). Unmatched junction bases numbered 4, after V lost 2 bases and J lost 0 bases. The length of the CDR3 is 14 residues. In nucleotides, the CDR3 is TGTGCCTGGAGTCGGGGCGGGAGCTCCTACGAGCAGTACTTC. As protein: CAWSRGGSSYEQYF.

The chain has TRBV15 and TRBJ2-1; 14 bases match TRBD2. The V and J ends lost 5 bases and 6 bases, in that order; junction bases with no gene match: 3. The CDR3 has 15 amino acids. Germline CDR1 is LNHNV and CDR2 is YYDKDF (reference sequence). In nucleotides, the CDR3 is TGTGCCACCAGCGTAGGGACTAGCGGGAGCAATGAGCAGTTCTTC. Protein sequence: CATSVGTSGSNEQFF. The entire variable domain, with the rest obtained from reference TRBV15 and TRBJ2-1, is as follows: DAMVIQNPRYQVTQFGKPVTLSCSQTLNHNVMYWYQQKSSQAPKLLFHYYDKDFNNEADTPDNFQSRRPNTSFCFLDIRSPGLGDTAMYLCATSVGTSGSNEQFFGPGTRLTVL.

The rearrangement uses TRBV5-4 and TRBJ2-7, with D unclear. The CDR3 totals 15 residues. Germline-derived CDR1 and CDR2 are SGHNT and YYREEE (reference sequence). Trimming shortened V by 0 bases and J by 0 bases, and 10 bases separated the two germline ends. CDR3 coding DNA: TGTGCCAGCAGCTTGGAACTGGGATTCTCCTACGAGCAGTACTTC. It specifies CASSLELGFSYEQYF.

V and J are TRBV27 and TRBJ1-2; a possible D gene is TRBD1 (5 bases). Trimming removed 4 bases from V and 4 bases from J, with 16 bases in between. In germline, CDR1 is MNHEY, CDR2 SMNVEV (reference sequence). CDR3 length: 15 residues. CDR3 loop: CASSSGTGRLYGYTF. In nucleotides, the CDR3 is TGTGCCAGCAGTTCAGGGACGGGACGGCTCTATGGCTACACCTTC.

This clone occurred a few times. The V call is TRBV7-3, the J call TRBJ2-1; TRBD1 aligns across 7 bases. Germline CDR1 and CDR2: SGHTA and FQGTGA. The trim removed 6 bases at V and 10 bases at J, leaving 6 bases unmatched. The CDR3 has 12 amino acids. In DNA form, the CDR3 reads TGTGCCAGCAGTTCCCCGGGACAGGAGCAGTTCTTC. Protein: CASSSPGQEQFF.

The genes are TRBV5-6 and TRBJ2-7; D possibly uses TRBD1 or TRBD2 (5 bases each). The CDR3 covers 15 residues. CDR1 and CDR2 (germline): SGHDT, YYEEEE. V lost 4 bases and J 1 base, leaving 15 bases between the germline ends. In nucleotides, the CDR3 is TGTGCCAGCAGCGACCCAGGGACCCAATCCTACGAGCAGTACTTC. It translates to CASSDPGTQSYEQYF. The whole variable domain, remainder taken from reference TRBV5-6 and TRBJ2-7, is DAGVTQSPTHLIKTRGQQVTLRCSPKSGHDTVSWYQQALGQGPQFIFQYYEEEERQRGNFPDRFSGHQFPNYSSELNVNALLLGDSALYLCASSDPGTQSYEQYFGPGTRLTVT.

The CDR3 nucleotides are TGTGCCAGCAGCCCTGGACGGAGAGCTTTCTTT. It codes for CASSPGRRAFF. The chain combines TRBV6-2 or TRBV6-3 with TRBJ1-1; D not resolved. CDR3 length: 11 amino acids. Between the trimmed V and J ends, which lost 6 bases and 10 bases, there was a span of 12 bases. CDR1 MNHEY and CDR2 SVGEGT come from the germline V gene.

This chain uses TRBV7-8 with TRBJ2-7; D is possibly TRBD2 (6 bases). Trimming shortened V by 1 base and J by 4 bases, and 17 bases separated the two germline ends. In germline, CDR1 is SGHVS, CDR2 FQNEAQ. The CDR3 contains 16 residues. CDR3 region: CASSLGGGRWGYEQYF. The CDR3 region has the DNA TGTGCCAGCAGCTTAGGGGGAGGCAGATGGGGATACGAGCAGTACTTC.

The chain joins TRBV29-1 to TRBJ2-7, with D possibly being TRBD1 or TRBD2 (5 bases each). CDR3 length equals 14 residues. Germline lookup yields CDR1 SQVTM and CDR2 ANQGSEA. V gave up 4 bases and J gave up 2 bases, with 15 bases separating them. In DNA, the CDR3 is TGCAGCGTTGGGTTCTGGGACGGTACCTACGAGCAGTACTTC. Translated, it gives CSVGFWDGTYEQYF.

This clone was detected a few times. The V gene is TRBV7-9, the J gene TRBJ1-5, with a possible D match to TRBD1 (5 bases). The V gene lost 2 bases and the J gene lost 7 bases, with 12 bases spanning the gap. Per the germline V gene, CDR1 is SEHNR and CDR2 is FQNEAQ (reference sequence). The CDR3 has 14 amino acids. CDR3 coding DNA: TGTGCCAGCAGCTTAAGAGGGGATGGACAGCCCCAGCATTTT. This translates into CASSLRGDGQPQHF.